A selection of T cell receptor beta chains follows, all from one sample in a study of technical replicates of blood from a handful of donors. Repertoires were generated with immunoSEQ multiplex PCR, while TCRdb's copy carries only in-frame clones and drops some. The table includes around 97,000 clones, approximately 96% detected once. Sequenced input: T cells isolated from PBMCs. These receptors were obtained from a human donor in good health. Both conserved end residues are part of each CDR3. D genes are given only for firm matches. Not all rows give a size; the values are once, few, many and, for expanded clones, a class.

size | J | V | D | CDR3 | DNA
- | TRBJ2-7 | TRBV6-1 | - | CASSEARLSDEQYF | TGTGCCAGCAGTGAAGCGAGACTGTCAGACGAGCAGTACTTC
once | TRBJ2-4 | TRBV15 | TRBD2 | CATSLTSGRSKNIQYF | TGTGCCACCAGCCTAACTAGCGGGAGGTCCAAAAACATTCAGTACTTC
- | TRBJ1-3 | TRBV5-5 | - | CASSPPWGVSGNTIYF | TGTGCCAGCAGCCCCCCTTGGGGGGTTTCTGGAAACACCATATATTTT
- | TRBJ2-7 | TRBV4-1 | TRBD1 | CASSRTGYEQYF | TGCGCCAGCAGCCGGACAGGGTACGAGCAGTACTTC
- | TRBJ2-3 | TRBV5-6 | - | CASSFRVAPSTDTQYF | TGTGCCAGCAGCTTTCGGGTAGCCCCTAGCACAGATACGCAGTATTTT
- | TRBJ2-5 | TRBV4-3 | TRBD2 | CASSQRGLDLKETQYF | TGCGCCAGCAGCCAGAGGGGACTAGATTTAAAAGAGACCCAGTACTTC
- | TRBJ2-2 | TRBV25-1 | TRBD1 | CASSGTGAGELFF | TGTGCCAGCAGTGGAACAGGGGCCGGGGAGCTGTTTTTT
- | TRBJ1-2 | TRBV28 | TRBD1 | CASSQGQAAYGYTF | TGTGCCAGCAGTCAGGGACAGGCGGCATATGGCTACACCTTC
- | TRBJ1-3 | TRBV7-6 | - | CASSRGPFSGNTIYF | TGTGCCAGCAGCCGTGGGCCATTCTCTGGAAACACCATATATTTT
- | TRBJ2-3 | TRBV5-6 | TRBD2 | CASSPDTGLEGTDTQYF | TGTGCCAGCAGCCCTGATACGGGACTAGAAGGCACAGATACGCAGTATTTT
- | TRBJ2-7 | TRBV7-6 | TRBD2 | CASSSLAGQSEQYF | TGTGCCAGCAGCTCCCTAGCGGGACAAAGCGAGCAGTACTTC
- | TRBJ2-2 | TRBV9 | TRBD2 | CASSVSSGEPGELFF | TGTGCCAGCAGCGTTTCTAGCGGGGAACCCGGGGAGCTGTTTTTT
- | TRBJ2-2 | TRBV5-1 | - | CASSLARANTGELFF | TGCGCCAGCAGCTTAGCACGGGCGAACACCGGGGAGCTGTTTTTT
- | TRBJ2-3 | TRBV20-1 | - | CSASPVDTQYF | TGCAGTGCTAGCCCCGTAGATACGCAGTATTTT
once | TRBJ2-7 | TRBV6-1 | TRBD1 | CASGFSGQASYEQYF | TGTGCCAGCGGATTTTCGGGACAGGCGAGCTACGAGCAGTACTTC
- | TRBJ1-4 | TRBV19 | - | CASSSTGTPYLGEKLFF | TGTGCCAGTAGTTCTACCGGGACACCCTATCTGGGTGAAAAACTGTTTTTT
- | TRBJ2-2 | TRBV9 | TRBD2 | CASSVKQGLARDTGELFF | TGTGCCAGCAGCGTAAAACAAGGACTAGCGAGAGACACCGGGGAGCTGTTTTTT
- | TRBJ1-5 | TRBV10-2 | TRBD1 | CASSRDRKNQPQHF | TGCGCCAGCAGTAGGGACAGAAAAAATCAGCCCCAGCATTTT
- | TRBJ1-5 | TRBV4-1 | - | CASSQEDRVSNQPQHF | TGCGCCAGCAGCCAAGAGGATCGGGTTAGCAATCAGCCCCAGCATTTT
- | TRBJ1-1 | TRBV29-1 | - | CSAEVVLEEAFF | TGCAGCGCCGAGGTGGTTTTGGAGGAAGCTTTCTTT
- | TRBJ2-7 | TRBV18 | - | CASSPSGGMYEQYF | TGTGCCAGCTCACCATCAGGAGGGATGTACGAGCAGTACTTC
- | TRBJ2-7 | TRBV10-1 | TRBD1 | CASNPGQGCEQYF | TGCGCCAGCAACCCGGGACAGGGGTGCGAGCAGTACTTC
- | TRBJ2-3 | TRBV5-1 | - | CASSFLPGTRTDTQYF | TGCGCCAGCAGCTTCTTGCCCGGGACTCGGACAGATACGCAGTATTTT
- | TRBJ2-3 | TRBV7-9 | - | CASSRIDRALTNTQYF | TGTGCCAGCAGCAGGATCGACAGAGCCCTCACGAATACGCAGTATTTT
once | TRBJ2-1 | TRBV2 | TRBD1 | CASSEHWTGAQREQFF | TGTGCCAGCAGTGAACATTGGACAGGTGCCCAACGGGAGCAGTTCTTC
- | TRBJ2-5 | TRBV10-2 | TRBD2 | CASIDVAGGALDQYF | TGCGCCAGCATTGACGTTGCGGGAGGGGCGTTGGACCAGTACTTC
- | TRBJ1-5 | TRBV27 | - | CASGGHSNQPQHF | TGTGCCAGCGGAGGTCATAGCAATCAGCCCCAGCATTTT
- | TRBJ1-1 | TRBV5-1 | - | CASSPLPTGLAFF | TGCGCCAGCAGCCCGTTACCAACAGGGTTGGCTTTCTTT
- | TRBJ1-5 | TRBV19 | - | CASSIPADSNQPQHF | TGTGCCAGTAGTATCCCTGCGGACTCTAATCAGCCCCAGCATTTT
- | TRBJ1-5 | TRBV27 | TRBD1 | CASNPKGGRGQPQHF | TGTGCCAGCAACCCTAAAGGGGGCCGGGGTCAGCCCCAGCATTTT
- | TRBJ2-3 | TRBV5-1 | - | CASSLGRVTDTQYF | TGCGCCAGCAGCTTAGGCAGGGTCACAGATACGCAGTATTTT
- | TRBJ2-4 | TRBV5-1 | TRBD2 | CASSPGTSGRAQSIIQYF | TGCGCCAGCAGCCCTGGGACTAGCGGGAGGGCGCAAAGTATCATTCAGTACTTC
- | TRBJ2-1 | TRBV9 | TRBD1 | CASSSYDRGPEQFF | TGTGCCAGCAGCAGTTACGACAGGGGGCCTGAGCAGTTCTTC
- | TRBJ2-4 | TRBV4-1 | TRBD2 | CASSQVPLAGGPNIQYF | TGCGCCAGCAGCCAAGTACCACTAGCGGGAGGGCCGAACATTCAGTACTTC
few | TRBJ2-1 | TRBV7-9 | TRBD1 | CASSLPGQGAYEQFF | TGTGCCAGCAGCCTCCCGGGACAGGGGGCTTATGAGCAGTTCTTC
- | TRBJ2-2 | TRBV19 | - | CASKGDTGELFF | TGTGCCAGTAAGGGGGACACCGGGGAGCTGTTTTTT
once | TRBJ2-7 | TRBV7-9 | - | CASSSYSSYEQYF | TGTGCCAGCAGCTCATATAGCTCCTACGAGCAGTACTTC
- | TRBJ2-2 | TRBV5-4 | TRBD1 | CASSPQGVGELFF | TGTGCCAGCAGCCCCCAGGGGGTCGGGGAGCTGTTTTTT